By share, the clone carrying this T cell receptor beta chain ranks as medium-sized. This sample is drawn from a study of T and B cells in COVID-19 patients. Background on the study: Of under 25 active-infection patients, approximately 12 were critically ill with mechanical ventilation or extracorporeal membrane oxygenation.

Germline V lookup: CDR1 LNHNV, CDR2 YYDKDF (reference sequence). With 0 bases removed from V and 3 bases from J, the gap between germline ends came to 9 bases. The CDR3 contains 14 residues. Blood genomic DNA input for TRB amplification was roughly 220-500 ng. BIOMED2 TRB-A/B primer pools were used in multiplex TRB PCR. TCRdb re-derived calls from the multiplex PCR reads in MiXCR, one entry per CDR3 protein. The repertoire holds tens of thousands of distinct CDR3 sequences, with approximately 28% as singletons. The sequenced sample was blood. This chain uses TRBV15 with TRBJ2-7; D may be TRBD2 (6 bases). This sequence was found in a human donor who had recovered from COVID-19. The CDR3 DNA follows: TGTGCCACCAGCAGAGAGCGGGGTAGCTACGAGCAGTACTTC. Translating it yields CATSRERGSYEQYF.